A single sample gave rise to the 9 T cell receptor beta chains below, sequenced in a study of Ad26.COV2.S vaccination and SARS-CoV-2 variants (dated by TCRdb to the early 2020s). The sample's treatment or condition label, in plain terms: around 19 received Ad26.COV2.S at low or high dose, single or two shots; about 5 received placebo; per-sample allocation not given. Repertoires of vaccine and placebo recipients were sequenced from samples taken on day 63 after the first injection. Libraries were made using the immunoSEQ multiplex PCR assay. Drawn from immuneACCESS, this table holds only the in-frame rearrangements with V and J called that TCRdb kept. Clones are partly lost; checked studies trace under half to an unresolved V gene and leave the rest unexplained. This sample has roughly 380,000 clones in its table, and roughly 85% of those were observed once. The ten largest clones capture roughly 3.5% of the sample.

The sequenced sample was peripheral blood, obtained in a trial of Ad26.COV2.S vaccine versus placebo. These receptors came from a person aged 18-60 years who received the Ad26.COV2.S COVID-19 vaccine or a placebo.

CDR3 DNA sequence: TGTGCCAGCAGTCCCGTGGATAGCAATCAGCCCCAGCATTTT. It is translated as CASSPVDSNQPQHF. V and J are TRBV2 and TRBJ1-5, with no clear D. Trimming took off 5 bases at V and 0 bases at J, with 8 bases between the two ends. Germline V gene data show CDR1 as SNHLY and CDR2 as FYNNEI. This CDR3 has 14 residues.

A note on this clone: The sample holds other DNA sequences that translate to the same CDR3. V is TRBV5-1 and J is TRBJ2-2, with 11 positions matching TRBD2. CDR3 size: 16 residues. V was pared by 2 bases and J by 1 base, with 1 base of the junction left unmatched. Germline CDR1 SGHRS, CDR2 YFSETQ. The chain's CDR3 is CASSLGLAGNTGELFF. Here the CDR3 DNA reads TGCGCCAGCAGCTTAGGACTAGCGGGGAACACCGGGGAGCTGTTTTTT.

This sequence joins TRBV6-5 and TRBJ2-1; D may be TRBD2 (6 bases). The CDR3 sequence is 15 residues long. Germline V gene lookup returns CDR1 MNHEY and CDR2 SVGAGI. The V end lost 0 bases, the J end lost 4 bases, and 10 bases lay between the germline ends. In nucleotides, the CDR3 is TGTGCCAGCAGTTACTCTCCGGAGGGGTACAATGAGCAGTTCTTC. Encoded protein: CASSYSPEGYNEQFF.

The chain employs TRBV7-2 and TRBJ2-3; the match to TRBD1 covers 10 bases. The CDR3 runs to 16 residues. Germline values: CDR1 SGHTA, CDR2 FQGNSA. J was trimmed by 7 bases and V by 1 base; bases with no gene match: 8. The CDR3 nucleotides are TGTGCCAGCAGCTTAGACGGGACAGGGGTATCTAATACGCAGTATTTT. Protein: CASSLDGTGVSNTQYF.

The genes are TRBV5-1 and TRBJ2-3; possible D gene TRBD2, 6 bases. The germline V gene has CDR1 SGHRS and CDR2 YFSETQ. The CDR3 extends over 14 amino acids. Trimming took off 4 bases at V and 1 base at J, with 10 bases between the two ends. CDR3 sequence: CASSSTGGTDTQYF. The CDR3 DNA sequence: TGCGCCAGCAGCAGTACGGGGGGCACAGATACGCAGTATTTT. The complete variable domain, with remaining parts taken from reference TRBV5-1 and TRBJ2-3, reads KAGVTQTPRYLIKTRGQQVTLSCSPISGHRSVSWYQQTPGQGLQFLFEYFSETQRNKGNFPGRFSGRQFSNSRSEMNVSTLELGDSALYLCASSSTGGTDTQYFGPGTRLTVL.

This chain uses TRBV19 with TRBJ1-1; 9 bases fit TRBD1. CDR1 LNHDA and CDR2 SQIVND come from the germline V gene (reference sequence). J was trimmed by 6 bases and V by 5 bases; bases with no gene match: 13. CDR3 length: 16 amino acids. The CDR3 coding sequence is TGTGCCAGTAGTCCCCACCGGACAGGGGAGGTACCTGAAGCTTTCTTT. Protein sequence: CASSPHRTGEVPEAFF.

Comments on this clone: Other DNA sequences from this sample encode an identical CDR3 as well. The V gene is TRBV29-1, the J gene TRBJ1-6; 7 bases line up with TRBD1. The ends lost 5 bases at V and 4 bases at J; junction bases unmatched: 2. The germline V gene encodes CDR1 SQVTM and CDR2 ANQGSEA. This CDR3 region has 13 residues. CDR3 in DNA: TGCAGCGTTTTGACAGGGTATAATTCACCCCTCCACTTT. It codes for CSVLTGYNSPLHF.

The chain carries TRBV4-3 and TRBJ2-6, with 15 bases matching TRBD2. CDR3 length: 21 residues. Trimming removed 1 base from V and 1 base from J; junction bases left unmatched: 8. Germline lookup yields CDR1 LGHNA and CDR2 YSLEER. The CDR3 here is CASSQGVGTSGGRSGANVLTF. The CDR3 DNA follows: TGCGCCAGCAGCCAAGGGGTGGGGACTAGCGGGGGGCGATCTGGGGCCAACGTCCTGACTTTC.

This chain links TRBV29-1 with TRBJ2-2, with D perhaps TRBD1 (5 bases). This CDR3 region has 14 residues. The V end lost 3 bases, the J end lost 5 bases, and 13 bases lay between the germline ends. Germline CDR1 and CDR2: SQVTM and ANQGSEA. CDR3 DNA: TGCAGCGTTGACCAGGGTTCTGGGACCGGGGAGCTGTTTTTT. Amino acid sequence: CSVDQGSGTGELFF.